The 27 T cell receptor beta chains below all came from one sample that was sequenced in a study of blood T cell repertoires in COVID-19. The method was immunoSEQ multiplex PCR; TCRdb's version includes in-frame clones alone and lacks a portion of them. The sample consists of about 200,000 clones, about nine tenths of them appearing once. Material: peripheral blood. The source of these receptors is a woman in her seventies with acute or convalescent COVID-19.

This clone was detected only once. The V gene is TRBV28, the J gene TRBJ2-7; 8 bases are shared with TRBD2. After removal of 8 bases from V and 4 bases from J, the junction contained 4 bases not matched to a gene. Germline CDR1 and CDR2: MDHEN and SYDVKM. The CDR3 has 12 amino acids. The CDR3 spells CASGIAGYEQYF. CDR3 nucleotide sequence: TGTGCCAGCGGAATAGCGGGATACGAGCAGTACTTC. The complete variable domain, with remaining parts taken from reference TRBV28 and TRBJ2-7, reads DVKVTQSSRYLVKRTGEKVFLECVQDMDHENMFWYRQDPGLGLRLIYFSYDVKMKEKGDIPEGYSVSREKKERFSLILESASTNQTSMYLCASGIAGYEQYFGPGTRLTVT.

The V and J genes are TRBV6-6 and TRBJ1-2, with a tentative D call TRBD1 (6 bases). The CDR3 has 14 residues. The V end lost 6 bases, the J end lost 2 bases, and 13 bases lay between the germline ends. The germline V gene encodes CDR1 MNHNY and CDR2 SVGAGI (reference sequence). In nucleotides, the CDR3 is TGTGCCAGCAGCCTCGGACAGCTCAACTATGGCTACACCTTC. It is translated as CASSLGQLNYGYTF.

This rearrangement joins TRBV7-6 to TRBJ2-2, with 7 positions matching TRBD1. CDR1 and CDR2 from the germline V gene are SGHVS and FNYEAQ. The CDR3 has 15 amino acids. The V gene end was trimmed by 5 bases and the J gene end by 4 bases; junction bases not matched to a gene: 7. CDR3 residues: CASSAMNRGTGELFF. The CDR3 bases are TGTGCCAGCAGCGCCATGAACAGGGGCACCGGGGAGCTGTTTTTT.

The chain links TRBV6-1 to TRBJ1-2; possible D gene TRBD1, 6 bases. Deletions cut 2 bases from V and 4 bases from J, with 11 bases between. This CDR3 has 14 residues. Germline V gives CDR1 MNHNS, CDR2 SASEGT. CDR3: CASSEMDSLYGYTF. The DNA of the CDR3 is TGTGCCAGCAGTGAAATGGACAGTCTCTATGGCTACACCTTC.

The chain couples TRBV5-8 to TRBJ1-1; D gene unclear. Deletions cut 1 base from V and 2 bases from J, with 12 bases between. Per the germline V gene, CDR1 is SGHTS and CDR2 is YDEGEE. The CDR3 runs 15 residues. CDR3 bases: TGTGCCAGCAGCTTGTGGCGAACGGGAAACACTGAAGCTTTCTTT. Amino acids: CASSLWRTGNTEAFF.

The chain recombines TRBV24-1 with TRBJ2-1; TRBD2 agrees at 9 bases. V was pared by 0 bases and J by 10 bases, with 3 bases of the junction left unmatched. Germline-derived CDR1 and CDR2 are KGHDR and SFDVKD. The CDR3 runs to 14 residues. CDR3 region: CATSDLQAGGEQFF. In DNA form, the CDR3 reads TGTGCCACCAGTGATTTGCAAGCGGGAGGCGAGCAGTTCTTC.

Here the CDR3 DNA reads TGTGCCAGCAGGGCAGACAGGGCCGACACCGGGGAGCTGTTTTTT. This translates into CASRADRADTGELFF. J is TRBJ2-2 and V is TRBV2; TRBD1 matches at 7 bases. The CDR3 runs 15 residues. J was trimmed by 3 bases and V by 6 bases; bases with no gene match: 7. CDR1 is SNHLY and CDR2 is FYNNEI in the germline V gene.

The genes are TRBV5-1 and TRBJ2-2; maybe TRBD1 (5 bases). From germline, CDR1 is SGHRS and CDR2 YFSETQ. The CDR3 covers 15 residues. With 0 bases removed from V and 6 bases from J, the gap between germline ends came to 12 bases. The CDR3 region is CASSLAPGLAGELFF. CDR3 nucleotide sequence: TGCGCCAGCAGCTTGGCCCCAGGGTTGGCCGGGGAGCTGTTTTTT.

The chain is built from TRBV28 and TRBJ1-2; TRBD1 aligns across 7 bases. V shed 5 bases, J shed 2 bases, and the junction held 2 bases outside the gene matches. Germline-derived CDR1 and CDR2 are MDHEN and SYDVKM. CDR3 length: 13 residues. The CDR3 bases are TGTGCCAGCAGTCGACAGGGCAACTATGGCTACACCTTC. It encodes CASSRQGNYGYTF.

The genes are TRBV3-1 (or the pseudogene TRBV3-2) and TRBJ1-3, with 7 bases matching TRBD1. The J segment lost 2 bases and the V segment lost 4 bases, leaving 2 bases of the junction unmatched. Germline values: CDR1 LGHDT, CDR2 YNNKEL (reference sequence). CDR3 length: 14 amino acids. The CDR3 is CASSLTGAGNTIYF. The CDR3 DNA reads TGTGCCAGCAGCCTCACAGGGGCTGGAAACACCATATATTTT.

This chain links TRBV5-1 with TRBJ2-5, with D uncertain. CDR1 is SGHRS, CDR2 YFSETQ, per germline. There are 13 residues in the CDR3. V was cut by 6 bases and J by 1 base, with 10 bases left in between. CDR3 protein: CASIPPSQETQYF. The CDR3 coding sequence is TGCGCCAGCATCCCCCCTTCCCAAGAGACCCAGTACTTC.

This clone has more than one count but fewer than ten. V usage is TRBV5-1 and J usage is TRBJ1-2, with 9 positions matching TRBD1. In germline, CDR1 is SGHRS, CDR2 YFSETQ. After removal of 4 bases from V and 0 bases from J, the junction contained 7 bases not matched to a gene. CDR3 length: 16 residues. This CDR3 reads CASSPRGDRANYGYTF. CDR3 DNA sequence: TGCGCCAGCAGCCCGCGGGGGGACAGGGCTAACTATGGCTACACCTTC. Full variable domain (remainder filled in from reference TRBV5-1 and TRBJ1-2): KAGVTQTPRYLIKTRGQQVTLSCSPISGHRSVSWYQQTPGQGLQFLFEYFSETQRNKGNFPGRFSGRQFSNSRSEMNVSTLELGDSALYLCASSPRGDRANYGYTFGSGTRLTVV.

The chain uses TRBV7-2 and TRBJ2-7; 8 nucleotides match TRBD1. This CDR3 contains 17 residues. V shed 6 bases, J shed 0 bases, and the junction held 13 bases outside the gene matches. CDR1 and CDR2 from the germline V gene are SGHTA and FQGNSA. The CDR3 protein is CASSPRTGSVSSYEQYF. Written as DNA, the CDR3 is TGTGCCAGCAGTCCACGGACAGGGAGTGTAAGCTCCTACGAGCAGTACTTC. The entire variable domain, with the rest obtained from reference TRBV7-2 and TRBJ2-7, is as follows: GAGVSQSPSNKVTEKGKDVELRCDPISGHTALYWYRQSLGQGLEFLIYFQGNSAPDKSGLPSDRFSAERTGGSVSTLTIQRTQQEDSAVYLCASSPRTGSVSSYEQYFGPGTRLTVT.

The genes are TRBV4-3 and TRBJ2-1; D may be TRBD2 (6 bases). The CDR3 has 17 amino acids. The germline gives CDR1 LGHNA, CDR2 YSLEER. Trimming cost V 0 bases and J 2 bases, with 14 bases left between them. The CDR3 spells CASSQDFGGPPYNEQFF. The CDR3 DNA sequence: TGCGCCAGCAGCCAAGATTTCGGGGGACCACCCTACAATGAGCAGTTCTTC.

The chain links TRBV7-8 to TRBJ1-4; 8 bases fit TRBD1. V trimming: 5 bases; J trimming: 8 bases; junction bases outside the gene matches: 13. The CDR3 covers 16 residues. Germline CDR1 SGHVS, CDR2 FQNEAQ. For the CDR3, the DNA is TGTGCCAGCAGCCTACAGGGGGACCGTAGGGGAGAAAAACTGTTTTTT. This codes for CASSLQGDRRGEKLFF.

The chain joins TRBV18 to TRBJ2-4; 8 bases match TRBD1. The CDR3 is 13 amino acids. In germline, CDR1 is KGHSH, CDR2 LQKENI. Losses at the gene ends were 3 bases for V and 8 bases for J; bases not matched to a gene: 3. The CDR3 sequence: CASSPDRADIQYF. The DNA of the CDR3 is TGTGCCAGCTCACCGGACAGGGCGGACATTCAGTACTTC.

CDR3 in DNA: TGTGCCAGTAGTCAGGAGGGACGTAGTTCACCCCTCCACTTT. It is translated as CASSQEGRSSPLHF. The rearrangement uses TRBV19 and TRBJ1-6; possible D gene TRBD1, 5 bases. This CDR3 contains 14 residues. CDR1 LNHDA and CDR2 SQIVND come from the germline V gene (reference sequence). V lost 5 bases, J lost 9 bases, and 14 bases lay in between.

The chain joins TRBV5-6 to TRBJ2-5; a possible D gene is TRBD2 (6 bases). Germline CDR1 is SGHDT and CDR2 is YYEEEE. V was clipped by 0 bases and J by 5 bases, with 14 bases between them. The CDR3 consists of 15 residues. This CDR3 reads CASSLVLGRDETQYF. The CDR3 region has the DNA TGTGCCAGCAGCTTGGTGCTGGGGCGGGATGAGACCCAGTACTTC.

The chain employs TRBV3-1 (or the pseudogene TRBV3-2) and TRBJ1-2, with 8 positions matching TRBD1. The CDR3 extends over 14 amino acids. Trimming at V came to 3 bases and at J to 8 bases, leaving 8 bases not matched to a gene. Germline V gene sequence: CDR1 LGHDT, CDR2 YNNKEL (reference sequence). CDR3 loop: CASSHAQGANGYTF. The CDR3 DNA is TGTGCCAGCAGCCACGCCCAGGGGGCGAACGGCTACACCTTC.

This chain uses TRBV3-1 (or the pseudogene TRBV3-2) with TRBJ2-7; TRBD2 is a possible D gene (6 bases). There are 15 residues in the CDR3. CDR1 is LGHDT and CDR2 is YNNKEL in the germline V gene (reference sequence). V lost 0 bases, J lost 2 bases, and 11 bases lay in between. CDR3: CASSQDAGSPYEQYF. DNA for the CDR3: TGTGCCAGCAGCCAAGATGCGGGGTCCCCCTACGAGCAGTACTTC.

The V gene is TRBV5-5, the J gene TRBJ1-5; D call uncertain. CDR3 length: 15 amino acids. The V end lost 4 bases, the J end lost 2 bases, and 13 bases lay between the germline ends. The V gene's germline CDR1 is SGHKS and CDR2 YYEKEE (reference sequence). CDR3 protein: CASSGGRSGNQPQHF. For the CDR3, the DNA is TGTGCCAGCAGCGGAGGGAGGTCAGGCAATCAGCCCCAGCATTTT.

The chain carries TRBV4-2 and TRBJ2-4, with D perhaps matching TRBD2 (6 bases). The CDR3 runs to 14 residues. Germline loops: CDR1 LGHNA, CDR2 YNFKEQ. Trimming removed 2 bases at V and 8 bases at J, with 13 bases between. CDR3 DNA sequence: TGTGCCAGCAGCCAACAAACAAGGGAGGACATTCAGTACTTC. This encodes CASSQQTREDIQYF.

This sequence joins TRBV6-5 and TRBJ2-7; 10 bases line up with TRBD1. In germline, CDR1 is MNHEY, CDR2 SVGAGI. This CDR3 contains 15 residues. V was clipped by 0 bases and J by 3 bases; unmatched bases: 2. CDR3 DNA: TGTGCCAGCAGTTACTCGGGGGACAGGGGCTACGAGCAGTACTTC. It is translated as CASSYSGDRGYEQYF.

Only a few counts were recorded for this clone. V is TRBV29-1 and J is TRBJ2-1; D ambiguous. In germline, CDR1 is SQVTM, CDR2 ANQGSEA. V was clipped by 2 bases and J by 4 bases, with 9 bases between them. The CDR3 contains 13 residues. CDR3 DNA sequence: TGCAGCGTTGAACCAGATTGGTACAATGAGCAGTTCTTC. Protein product: CSVEPDWYNEQFF.

V usage is TRBV7-2 and J usage is TRBJ2-7; D is ambiguous. The CDR3 contains 13 residues. The germline CDR1 and CDR2 sequences are SGHTA and FQGNSA. The V end lost 3 bases, the J end lost 0 bases, and 6 bases lay between the germline ends. The CDR3, as DNA: TGTGCCAGCAGCTTTCCCTTCTCCTACGAGCAGTACTTC. This sequence encodes CASSFPFSYEQYF.

In this sample, this clone turned up once. The chain recombines TRBV9 with TRBJ1-2; 7 bases are a match to TRBD1. J lost 0 bases, V lost 3 bases, and 5 bases had no gene match. Germline CDR1 is SGDLS and CDR2 is YYNGEE. The CDR3 is made up of 15 amino acids. Written as DNA, the CDR3 is TGTGCCAGCAGCGCGACAGGGTCGGCTAACTATGGCTACACCTTC. Its protein is CASSATGSANYGYTF.

The chain carries TRBV7-8 and TRBJ2-7, with D tentatively TRBD2 (5 bases). Germline V lookup: CDR1 SGHVS, CDR2 FQNEAQ. Trimming pared 3 bases from V and 2 bases from J, leaving 14 bases between. The CDR3 is 15 residues long. The CDR3 protein is CASSLPRGLAYEQYF. DNA of the CDR3: TGTGCCAGCAGCTTGCCCCGGGGTCTCGCCTACGAGCAGTACTTC. Drawing the rest from reference TRBV7-8 and TRBJ2-7, the complete variable domain is GAGVSQSPRYKVAKRGQDVALRCDPISGHVSLFWYQQALGQGPEFLTYFQNEAQLDKSGLPSDRFFAERPEGSVSTLKIQRTQQEDSAVYLCASSLPRGLAYEQYFGPGTRLTVT.